Below, one T cell receptor beta chain is given with its context. The antigen is undetermined. The sample is drawn from a study of beta chain features in type 1 diabetes. Whole-study findings and limits: Equally in patients and controls, PCR might preferentially amplify shorter templates. Researchers could not determine here whether HLA type influences TCRB rearrangement. Among all four CD4+ subsets, Type 1 diabetes patients had TCRB CDR3s that were moderately but significantly shorter.

The sequenced template was cDNA made from the entire isolated RNA. It was found that naive, central memory and regulatory T cell samples averaged about 4 million reads. Produced via immunoSEQ multiplex PCR; TCRdb's table is partial and in-frame only. In the table there are some 640,000 clones, about 14% of which are singletons. Isolation of CD4+ naive, central memory, regulatory and stem cell-like memory cells was achieved by sorting via CD45RO/CCR7/CD25/CD127/CD95/CD27. Trimming left V 0 bases short and J 3 bases short, with 7 bases between. The CDR3 covers 14 residues. CDR1 and CDR2 (germline): SGHRS, YFSETQ.

Sample: naive CD4+ T cells from blood. V is TRBV5-1 and J is TRBJ1-3, with D possibly being TRBD1 (5 bases). This sequence was found in a man between 18 and 29 years old with type 1 diabetes. The CDR3 loop reads CASSLAGLGNTIYF. The CDR3 DNA is TGCGCCAGCAGCTTGGCAGGGCTTGGAAACACCATATATTTT. The complete variable domain, with remaining parts taken from reference TRBV5-1 and TRBJ1-3, reads KAGVTQTPRYLIKTRGQQVTLSCSPISGHRSVSWYQQTPGQGLQFLFEYFSETQRNKGNFPGRFSGRQFSNSRSEMNVSTLELGDSALYLCASSLAGLGNTIYFGEGSWLTVV.